What follows are 7 T cell receptor beta chains derived from one specimen sequenced in a study of blood T cell repertoires in COVID-19. Profiling relied on immunoSEQ multiplex PCR, and the TCRdb table lists in-frame clones only, not all of them. Altogether around 45,000 clones are present, around nine tenths being singletons, with the ten largest covering 15% to 20%. Sequenced material: peripheral blood. These TCRs come from a man aged 60 to 75 with active or convalescent COVID-19.

The chain is built from TRBV19 and TRBJ1-1; no reliable D call. CDR3 length equals 14 residues. The V and J ends lost 5 bases and 6 bases respectively, with 16 bases between them. Germline CDR1 and CDR2: LNHDA and SQIVND (reference sequence). The CDR3: CASSPGRETAEAFF. The CDR3 DNA follows: TGTGCCAGTAGTCCCGGACGGGAGACCGCTGAAGCTTTCTTT.

V is TRBV15 and J is TRBJ1-2; D gene uncertain. CDR3 length: 16 amino acids. The V end was cut by 4 bases, the J end by 3 bases, with 18 bases between. Germline values: CDR1 LNHNV, CDR2 YYDKDF (reference sequence). In nucleotides, the CDR3 is TGTGCCACCAGCATCTCGTACAGAATAAATCACTATGGCTACACCTTC. Translated, it gives CATSISYRINHYGYTF.

The chain links TRBV2 to TRBJ2-5, with TRBD2 matching over 12 bases. Germline CDR1 reads SNHLY; CDR2 reads FYNNEI. The CDR3 extends over 14 amino acids. V dropped 4 bases and J dropped 5; count of bases not matched to a gene: 2. The CDR3 bases are TGTGCCAGCAGTGCTAGCGGGGGGGCCGAGACCCAGTACTTC. This codes for CASSASGGAETQYF.

The J gene is TRBJ1-3, the V gene TRBV6-5; no reliable D call. CDR3 length: 15 amino acids. Deletions cut 7 bases from V and 1 base from J, with 14 bases between. Germline values: CDR1 MNHEY, CDR2 SVGAGI. The CDR3 loop reads CASTPTTGSGNTIYF. The CDR3 coding sequence is TGTGCCAGCACCCCCACCACGGGGTCTGGAAACACCATATATTTT.

The chain combines TRBV7-9 with TRBJ1-2; no reliable D call. V lost 2 bases to trimming and J lost 4 bases, with 8 bases between them. CDR3 length: 13 residues. CDR1 is SEHNR, CDR2 FQNEAQ, per germline (reference sequence). DNA for the CDR3: TGTGCCAGCAGCTTACCGGGGAGCTATGGCTACACCTTC. Its protein is CASSLPGSYGYTF. Drawing the rest from reference TRBV7-9 and TRBJ1-2, the complete variable domain is DTGVSQNPRHKITKRGQNVTFRCDPISEHNRLYWYRQTLGQGPEFLTYFQNEAQLEKSRLLSDRFSAERPKGSFSTLEIQRTEQGDSAMYLCASSLPGSYGYTFGSGTRLTVV.

J is TRBJ1-2 and V is TRBV11-2; no firm D call. V lost 2 bases, J lost 0 bases, and 7 bases lay in between. This CDR3 is 14 amino acids long. Germline values: CDR1 SGHAT, CDR2 FQNNGV. The CDR3 here is CASSLSGTNYGYTF. The CDR3 DNA reads as TGTGCCAGCAGCTTATCGGGGACTAACTATGGCTACACCTTC.

The chain has TRBV5-1 and TRBJ2-1; 7 positions match TRBD1. The CDR3 consists of 13 residues. Germline V lookup: CDR1 SGHRS, CDR2 YFSETQ. The ends lost 1 base at V and 10 bases at J; junction bases unmatched: 5. DNA of the CDR3: TGCGCCAGCAGCTTGTCGGGACAGATGGAGCAGTTCTTC. Its translation: CASSLSGQMEQFF.